The sequence of this T cell receptor (beta chain) was determined in a study of Ad26.COV2.S vaccination and SARS-CoV-2 variants. Looking at the study overall: The donor participated in the COV1001 trial, in its Ad26.COV2.S arm. Donor got 5x10^10 or 1x10^11 viral particles of Ad26.COV2.S.

Whole-study results and caveats: Assessments of TCR breadth and depth may have underestimated the total T cell responses.

The table came from immunoSEQ multiplex PCR; TCRdb's copy has only in-frame clones and leaves some out. The sample holds hundreds of thousands of clones; around 87% are singletons and the top ten take around 3.5%. V was shortened by 2 bases and J by 5 bases, with 3 bases between the two germline ends. This CDR3 spans 11 amino acids. Looked up from germline, CDR1 is LNHDA and CDR2 is SQIVND (reference sequence). In the case of this clone: The antigen is not known.

Described treatment: around 19 received Ad26.COV2.S at low or high dose, single or two shots; 5 received placebo; per-sample allocation not given. At day 63 after the first vaccine or placebo injection, samples were drawn. Ad26.COV2.S expressed prefusion-stabilized spike from the original Wuhan strain. The chain joins TRBV19 to TRBJ1-1; D is uncertain. The input for sequencing was peripheral blood, taken in a trial of Ad26.COV2.S vaccine versus placebo. The sequence was collected from a person between 18 and 65 years old who received the Ad26.COV2.S COVID-19 vaccine or a placebo. This CDR3 reads CASSILTEAFF. The CDR3 nucleotides read TGTGCCAGTAGTATACTGACTGAAGCTTTCTTT.